This T cell receptor beta chain was sequenced for a study of PD-1 blockade in classical Hodgkin lymphoma. General study results and limits: Reports described newly diagnosed patients as having lower baseline TCR diversity than healthy donors.

For this clone: Its antigen is not known.

The CDR3 consists of 13 residues. CDR1 is SGDLS and CDR2 is YYNGEE in the germline V gene. The V gene end was trimmed by 1 base and the J gene end by 6 bases; junction bases not matched to a gene: 4. Sample time point: newly diagnosed, previously untreated cHL patient sample. Purification of CD4+ T cells from thawed PBMCs was achieved by magnetic negative selection. Produced via immunoSEQ multiplex PCR; TCRdb's table is partial and in-frame only. The table has over 25,000 clones, approximately 88% seen once. This clonotype originated in a human donor with classical Hodgkin lymphoma. Material for sequencing was CD4+ T cells from blood. This chain uses TRBV9 with TRBJ2-7, with TRBD1 matching 7 bases. CDR3 region: CASSVQQGSEQYF. As DNA, the CDR3 is TGTGCCAGCAGCGTACAACAGGGGAGCGAGCAGTACTTC.